A single sample gave rise to the 29 T cell receptor beta chains below, sequenced in a study of T cell repertoires in cytomegalovirus infection. The antigens of these receptors remain unknown. Each CDR3 protein gets one entry after TCRdb re-called the reads with MiXCR. The sample carries roughly 350,000 distinct CDR3 sequences, about 34% recorded once. Sequences were derived from cultured PBMCs, sampled from culture after CMV antigen stimulation. The receptor source for this set is a human donor in good health (CMV status not recorded). Some clones in this sample may be carry-over from other donors' samples.

The genes are TRBV19 and TRBJ1-1; D is undetermined. This CDR3 contains 13 residues. Deletions cut 3 bases from V and 5 bases from J, with 10 bases between. CDR1 LNHDA and CDR2 SQIVND come from the germline V gene (reference sequence). Here the CDR3 DNA reads TGTGCCAGTAGTATGGTGGGAAGGACTGAAGCTTTCTTT. It specifies CASSMVGRTEAFF.

This clonotype counts as medium-sized. The chain employs TRBV28 and TRBJ2-1; TRBD1 agrees at 8 bases. The CDR3 consists of 18 residues. The trim removed 2 bases at V and 2 bases at J, leaving 11 bases unmatched. Germline CDR1 MDHEN, CDR2 SYDVKM. CDR3 coding DNA: TGTGCCAGCAGTTTACCCCGCCGGACAGGGCAAACCTACAATGAGCAGTTCTTC. Protein product: CASSLPRRTGQTYNEQFF. Full variable domain (outside the CDR3, taken from reference TRBV28 and TRBJ2-1): DVKVTQSSRYLVKRTGEKVFLECVQDMDHENMFWYRQDPGLGLRLIYFSYDVKMKEKGDIPEGYSVSREKKERFSLILESASTNQTSMYLCASSLPRRTGQTYNEQFFGPGTRLTVL.

This clonotype was seen a few times. The chain uses TRBV20-1 and TRBJ2-7; TRBD1 agrees at 7 bases. The trim removed 1 base at V and 1 base at J, leaving 4 bases unmatched. Germline values: CDR1 DFQATT, CDR2 SNEGSKA (reference sequence). The CDR3 totals 14 residues. The CDR3 DNA reads TGCAGTGCTAGAGGGGGGACAGCATCCTACGAGCAGTACTTC. Amino acids: CSARGGTASYEQYF.

This rearrangement joins TRBV12-3 or TRBV12-4 to TRBJ2-3; 10 nucleotides match TRBD1. The V segment lost 3 bases and the J segment 4 bases; nucleotides outside the gene matches: 4. This CDR3 spans 15 amino acids. The DNA of the CDR3 is TGTGCCAGCAGTTTCGACAGGGGGCAATCAGATACGCAGTATTTT. Translation: CASSFDRGQSDTQYF.

The chain is built from TRBV7-9 and TRBJ2-2; D remains unclear. This CDR3 has 14 amino acids. Per germline, CDR1 SEHNR and CDR2 FQNEAQ (reference sequence). V lost 4 bases to trimming and J lost 4 bases, with 10 bases between them. CDR3 nucleotides: TGTGCCAGCAGCTGGGTCCGGCCCACCGGGGAGCTGTTTTTT. Translated: CASSWVRPTGELFF.

The chain is built from TRBV27 and TRBJ2-2; D unclear. The CDR3 runs to 12 residues. Trimming removed 8 bases from V and 6 bases from J, with 10 bases in between. Germline CDR1 reads MNHEY; CDR2 reads SMNVEV (reference sequence). The CDR3 loop is CASGDFAGELFF. The CDR3 DNA is TGTGCCAGCGGGGATTTCGCCGGGGAGCTGTTTTTT.

This chain connects TRBV12-3 or TRBV12-4 to TRBJ2-1, with D possibly being TRBD2 (6 bases). CDR3 length equals 12 residues. CDR3 in amino acids: CAVGRSYNEQFF. For the CDR3, the DNA is TGTGCGGTAGGGAGGTCCTACAATGAGCAGTTCTTC.

This clonotype was picked up a small number of times. This chain links TRBV11-2 with TRBJ2-7; 8 bases map to TRBD1. V lost 5 bases to trimming and J lost 0 bases; unmatched junction nucleotides: 6. The CDR3 extends over 15 amino acids. In germline, CDR1 is SGHAT, CDR2 FQNNGV. CDR3 in DNA: TGTGCCAGCAGCGACCTCGGGACAGGCTCCTACGAGCAGTACTTC. Protein product: CASSDLGTGSYEQYF.

The chain links TRBV6-2 or TRBV6-3 to TRBJ1-1, with D possibly TRBD1 on 5 matching bases. The V end lost 7 bases, the J end lost 0 bases, and 15 bases lay between the germline ends. Germline V gene lookup returns CDR1 MNHEY and CDR2 SVGEGT. This CDR3 is built from 15 residues. CDR3 in amino acids: CASNPSTGVNTEAFF. The CDR3 DNA reads as TGTGCCAGCAATCCATCGACGGGGGTGAACACTGAAGCTTTCTTT.

This clonotype was counted between two and nine times. The chain employs TRBV12-3 or TRBV12-4 and TRBJ2-7; D is undetermined. The CDR3 is 13 amino acids. V was shortened by 6 bases and J by 0 bases, with 9 bases between the two germline ends. The CDR3 is CASSPDLSYEQYF. The DNA of the CDR3 is TGTGCCAGCAGCCCGGACCTCTCCTACGAGCAGTACTTC.

This clonotype was found a few times. The chain recombines TRBV7-3 with TRBJ2-1; the D gene is possibly TRBD2 (6 bases). Trimming pared 5 bases from V and 6 bases from J, leaving 14 bases between. The CDR3 spans 14 residues. CDR1 and CDR2 from the germline V gene are SGHTA and FQGTGA. The CDR3 is CASSPYGLINEQFF. Written as DNA, the CDR3 is TGTGCCAGCAGCCCATACGGACTAATCAATGAGCAGTTCTTC.

The CDR3 here is CASLRSGDQEQFF. For the CDR3, the DNA is TGTGCCAGCCTACGGTCAGGGGATCAGGAGCAGTTCTTC. The chain links TRBV18 to TRBJ2-1, with D tentatively TRBD1 (6 bases). This CDR3 is 13 amino acids long. V was clipped by 8 bases and J by 10 bases, with 18 bases between them. CDR1 is KGHSH, CDR2 LQKENI, per germline.

This clonotype turned up a few times. The chain uses TRBV12-3 or TRBV12-4 and TRBJ1-2; D perhaps matches TRBD1 (5 bases). This CDR3 contains 13 residues. V shed 2 bases and J shed 7 bases, with 11 bases lying between them. The CDR3 protein is CASSLLHGGGYTF. The CDR3 nucleotides are TGTGCCAGCAGTTTACTTCATGGGGGTGGCTACACCTTC.

This clonotype turned up a few times. The chain links TRBV29-1 to TRBJ1-2; D is unresolved. From germline, CDR1 is SQVTM and CDR2 ANQGSEA. V lost 4 bases and J 8 bases, leaving 8 bases between the germline ends. The CDR3 has 10 residues. CDR3 coding DNA: TGCAGCGTTGGTAAGGAAGGCTACACCTTC. This encodes CSVGKEGYTF.

This clonotype was found many times. V usage is TRBV7-8 and J usage is TRBJ1-5; D unresolved. There are 14 residues in the CDR3. V gave up 5 bases and J gave up 6 bases, with 14 bases separating them. Germline V lookup: CDR1 SGHVS, CDR2 FQNEAQ. The CDR3 protein is CASSRYSGGQPQHF. CDR3 DNA: TGTGCCAGCAGCCGGTACTCGGGAGGTCAGCCCCAGCATTTT.

The chain uses TRBV12-3 or TRBV12-4 and TRBJ1-5; no clear D gene. Deletions cut 3 bases from V and 0 bases from J, with 9 bases between. The CDR3 runs to 15 residues. The CDR3 protein is CASSFRRGSNQPQHF. Written as DNA, the CDR3 is TGTGCCAGCAGTTTCCGACGGGGTAGCAATCAGCCCCAGCATTTT.

This chain joins TRBV28 and TRBJ1-1; 7 bases are a match to TRBD1. J lost 3 bases, V lost 5 bases, and 6 bases had no gene match. The CDR3 sequence is 14 residues long. Germline V gene sequence: CDR1 MDHEN, CDR2 SYDVKM. The CDR3 nucleotides read TGTGCCAGCAGTGCTCAGGGGGGGTACACTGAAGCTTTCTTT. It is translated as CASSAQGGYTEAFF. The full variable domain, its missing parts supplied by reference TRBV28 and TRBJ1-1, is DVKVTQSSRYLVKRTGEKVFLECVQDMDHENMFWYRQDPGLGLRLIYFSYDVKMKEKGDIPEGYSVSREKKERFSLILESASTNQTSMYLCASSAQGGYTEAFFGQGTRLTVV.

This clonotype was detected only a few times. The chain joins TRBV2 to TRBJ2-1, with 7 bases matching TRBD2. The V segment lost 4 bases and the J segment 10 bases; nucleotides outside the gene matches: 13. Germline V gene lookup returns CDR1 SNHLY and CDR2 FYNNEI. The CDR3 totals 15 residues. The CDR3 protein is CASSVPETSQREQFF. The CDR3 nucleotides are TGTGCCAGCAGTGTCCCCGAGACTAGCCAAAGGGAGCAGTTCTTC.

The chain employs TRBV3-1 and TRBJ1-3, with unresolved D. Germline values: CDR1 LGHDT, CDR2 YNNKEL (reference sequence). This CDR3 contains 16 residues. Trimming shortened V by 4 bases and J by 0 bases, and 13 bases separated the two germline ends. CDR3 sequence (DNA): TGTGCCAGCAGCCTCTGGACGGGCTACTCTGGAAACACCATATATTTT. Translating gives CASSLWTGYSGNTIYF.

The chain carries TRBV5-1 and TRBJ2-1; 12 bases agree with TRBD2. CDR3 length: 22 residues. Germline V gene lookup returns CDR1 SGHRS and CDR2 YFSETQ. J was trimmed by 0 bases and V by 4 bases; bases with no gene match: 20. The CDR3 DNA follows: TGCGCCAGCAGCAAGGGGACTTCGAGACTAGCGGGAGAAAGGGGCTCCTACAATGAGCAGTTCTTC. It is translated as CASSKGTSRLAGERGSYNEQFF.

This clonotype was found many times. J is TRBJ2-6 and V is TRBV7-6; D is ambiguous. The CDR3 is made up of 16 amino acids. Looked up from germline, CDR1 is SGHVS and CDR2 is FNYEAQ. Trimming took 4 bases from V and 1 from J, leaving 11 bases between them. The CDR3 nucleotides are TGTGCCAGCAGCTCCCCTGGGGTATCTGGGGCCAACGTCCTGACTTTC. It yields the protein CASSSPGVSGANVLTF.

There are a few counts of this clonotype. This chain connects TRBV7-6 to TRBJ2-1; 14 nucleotides match TRBD2. Per the germline V gene, CDR1 is SGHVS and CDR2 is FNYEAQ. The CDR3 is 16 amino acids. V gave up 5 bases and J gave up 2 bases; unmatched junction bases: 2. CDR3: CASSKGLAGAYNEQFF. The CDR3 nucleotides read TGTGCCAGCAGCAAGGGACTAGCGGGAGCCTACAATGAGCAGTTCTTC.

The table lists this clonotype with a few counts. This chain uses TRBV4-1 with TRBJ2-7; D is unresolved. The V gene lost 0 bases and the J gene lost 7 bases, with 16 bases spanning the gap. The length of the CDR3 is 15 residues. The germline gives CDR1 MGHRA, CDR2 YSYEKL. The CDR3 nucleotides are TGCGCCAGCAGCCAAGACCACAGCCCTAGGTTAGAGCAGTACTTC. It yields the protein CASSQDHSPRLEQYF.

In this sample, this clonotype turned up many times. The rearrangement joins TRBV19 to TRBJ1-1; no definite D call. V gave up 2 bases and J gave up 1 base, with 5 bases separating them. The CDR3 has 13 residues. Germline-derived CDR1 and CDR2 are LNHDA and SQIVND (reference sequence). CDR3 DNA sequence: TGTGCCAGTAGTATAATGGGGAACACTGAAGCTTTCTTT. Protein: CASSIMGNTEAFF.

The J gene is TRBJ2-1, the V gene TRBV5-1; D uncertain. The CDR3 has 16 amino acids. Germline CDR1 SGHRS, CDR2 YFSETQ. The ends were cut back, 4 bases at V and 4 bases at J, with 18 bases in the middle. The CDR3 nucleotides read TGCGCCAGCAGCCTAAGGCCCCCGCCCGATTACAATGAGCAGTTCTTC. Its translation is CASSLRPPPDYNEQFF.

This chain links TRBV19 with TRBJ1-5; D not resolved. This CDR3 is built from 12 residues. Germline loops: CDR1 LNHDA, CDR2 SQIVND (reference sequence). Trimming removed 10 bases from V and 4 bases from J, with 11 bases in between. The CDR3 sequence: CATKNNNQPQHF. CDR3 DNA sequence: TGTGCCACAAAGAACAATAATCAGCCCCAGCATTTT.

Many counts were recorded for this clonotype. This chain links TRBV19 with TRBJ2-3; 11 bases line up with TRBD2. Unmatched junction bases numbered 5, after V lost 9 bases and J lost 0 bases. Per the germline V gene, CDR1 is LNHDA and CDR2 is SQIVND (reference sequence). This CDR3 region has 15 residues. This CDR3 is CASRTSGLSTDTQYF. The CDR3 DNA sequence: TGTGCCAGCCGGACTAGCGGGCTTAGCACAGATACGCAGTATTTT.

This clonotype was counted between two and nine times. This chain uses TRBV7-2 with TRBJ2-1, with D perhaps matching TRBD2 (5 bases). Germline V gives CDR1 SGHTA, CDR2 FQGNSA. The CDR3 runs to 14 residues. The ends were cut back, 0 bases at V and 5 bases at J, with 8 bases in the middle. The CDR3 region is CASSLAGVNNEQFF. The CDR3 DNA sequence: TGTGCCAGCAGCTTAGCGGGAGTGAACAATGAGCAGTTCTTC.

This clonotype has just one count. The gene calls are TRBV14 and TRBJ2-1, with D tentatively TRBD2 (5 bases). The CDR3 is 12 residues long. V lost 0 bases and J 10 bases, leaving 7 bases between the germline ends. Germline assignment: CDR1 SGHDN and CDR2 FVKESK. DNA for the CDR3: TGTGCCAGCAGCCAAGATAGGAGGGAGCAGTTCTTC. It specifies CASSQDRREQFF. Supplemented by reference TRBV14 and TRBJ2-1, the full variable domain reads EAGVTQFPSHSVIEKGQTVTLRCDPISGHDNLYWYRRVMGKEIKFLLHFVKESKQDESGMPNNRFLAERTGGTYSTLKVQPAELEDSGVYFCASSQDRREQFFGPGTRLTVL.